The sequence of this T cell receptor beta chain was determined in a study of blood T cell repertoires in COVID-19. Study in general: The United States, Italy and Spain provided the acute and convalescent COVID-19 samples.

CDR1 is LNHNV and CDR2 is YYDKDF in the germline V gene (reference sequence). The CDR3 contains 18 residues. With 4 bases clipped from V and 9 bases from J, the junction kept 17 bases outside the gene matches. Here immunoSEQ multiplex PCR was the method, and the copy in TCRdb shows in-frame clones only, minus some. The table lists 330,000 or so clones, roughly 84% of them singletons. Sequenced: PBMCs or T cells enriched from blood (not recorded which). This TCR was sampled from a woman under 40 who had recovered from COVID-19. The chain joins TRBV15 to TRBJ2-1; TRBD2 aligns across 11 bases. The CDR3 reads CATSNYPGTSGSGGEQFF. CDR3 coding DNA: TGTGCCACCAGCAATTACCCCGGGACTAGCGGCTCCGGGGGTGAGCAGTTCTTC.